The source of this T cell receptor (beta chain) is a study of early T cells in non-severe SARS-CoV-2 infection. About the research overall: Sequencing input comprised bulk RNA from unsorted whole blood; chain pairing was not available.

V lost 4 bases to trimming and J lost 4 bases; unmatched junction nucleotides: 4. Germline CDR1 SGHVS, CDR2 FNYEAQ. This CDR3 contains 16 residues. MiXCR, applied by TCRdb to the 5' RACE reads, yields one record per CDR3 protein. The table shows 50,000 or so distinct CDR3 sequences, with 10% to 15% occurring only once. There are many counts of this clonotype. The sequencing sample was made of whole blood. The V call is TRBV7-6, the J call TRBJ2-3, with TRBD2 identical over 14 bases. This sequence was found in an adult who was a healthcare worker with PCR-confirmed SARS-CoV-2 infection or an uninfected control (not recorded which). The CDR3 DNA is TGTGCCAGCAGCTCAGGGACTAGCGGGAGTGCAGATACGCAGTATTTT. Translating it yields CASSSGTSGSADTQYF.